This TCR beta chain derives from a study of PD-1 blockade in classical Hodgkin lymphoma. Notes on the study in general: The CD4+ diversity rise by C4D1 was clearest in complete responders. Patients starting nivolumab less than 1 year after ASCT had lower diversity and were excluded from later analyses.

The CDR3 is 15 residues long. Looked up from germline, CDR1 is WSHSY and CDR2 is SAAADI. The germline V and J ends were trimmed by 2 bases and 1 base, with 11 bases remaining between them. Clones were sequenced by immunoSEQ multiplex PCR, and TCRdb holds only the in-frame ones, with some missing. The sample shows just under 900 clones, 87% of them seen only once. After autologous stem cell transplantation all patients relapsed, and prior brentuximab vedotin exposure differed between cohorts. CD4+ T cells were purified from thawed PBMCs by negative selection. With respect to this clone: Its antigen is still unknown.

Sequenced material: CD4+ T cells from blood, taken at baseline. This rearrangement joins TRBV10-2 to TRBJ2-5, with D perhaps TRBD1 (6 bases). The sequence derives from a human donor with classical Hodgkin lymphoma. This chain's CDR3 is CASSEADRRQETQYF. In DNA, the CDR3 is TGCGCCAGCAGTGAGGCCGACAGGCGCCAAGAGACCCAGTACTTC.